The rows below give T cell receptor beta chains drawn from one sample of a study of cytomegalovirus exposure and HLA in healthy donors. Profiled with immunoSEQ multiplex PCR; TCRdb holds only in-frame clones, not every one. The sample yields some 150,000 clones, roughly 63% seen once. Source material: PBMCs. The receptors here all came from a woman in her sixties or seventies in good health and CMV-seropositive. The CDR3 runs from the conserved cysteine through the conserved F or W. The D gene is left open where the match is weak. Size tells how often a clone was seen (once, few, many) or the class of an expanded clone, and some rows leave it out.

j_call d_call v_call clone_size cdr3_length cdr3_nt cdr3_aa
TRBJ1-4 . TRBV18 few 18 TGTGCCAGCTCACCACAAAGTGGGCAGGCCGCAACTAATGAAAAACTGTTTTTT CASSPQSGQAATNEKLFF
TRBJ2-5 TRBD2 TRBV6-1 . 14 TGTGCCAGCAGCCCTTTAGCGGGAATTGAGACCCAGTACTTC CASSPLAGIETQYF
TRBJ2-5 TRBD1 TRBV15 few 14 TGTGCCACCAGCAGACGGACAGGGGAAGAGACCCAGTACTTC CATSRRTGEETQYF
TRBJ1-5 TRBD1 TRBV7-9 few 15 TGTGCCAGCAGACCCGGACAGGCTCCTTACAAGGCCCAGCATTTT CASRPGQAPYKAQHF
TRBJ2-2 TRBD2 TRBV7-8 . 15 TGTGCCAGCAGCTGGGCTAGCGGGAGGACCGGGGAGCTGTTTTTT CASSWASGRTGELFF
TRBJ2-1 TRBD2 TRBV7-9 . 19 TGTGCCAGCAGGCCAACTGCCGGGACTAGCGGGAGGAAAAACAATGAGCAGTTCTTC CASRPTAGTSGRKNNEQFF
TRBJ1-2 . TRBV4-3 . 14 TGCGCCAGCAGCCAATACAGGGTTGACTATGGCTACACCTTC CASSQYRVDYGYTF
TRBJ2-7 TRBD2 TRBV30 . 13 TGTGCCTGGAGTAGCGGGAGTGGCTACGAGCAGTACTTC CAWSSGSGYEQYF
TRBJ2-1 . TRBV7-2 . 15 TGTGCCAGCAGCTATGGGGGGAGTCAGTCCGGTGAGCAGTTCTTC CASSYGGSQSGEQFF
TRBJ2-5 TRBD1 TRBV2 once 15 TGTGCCAGCAGTGAAGCGTTAGGGGGCCCAGAGACCCAGTACTTC CASSEALGGPETQYF
TRBJ2-3 TRBD1 TRBV28 . 16 TGTGCCAGCAGCAAACAGGGGGCTAGGGGCACAGATACGCAGTATTTT CASSKQGARGTDTQYF
TRBJ2-1 TRBD2 TRBV18 . 16 TGTGCCAGCTCACCACCGGCTAGCGGGGCTTACAATGAGCAGTTCTTC CASSPPASGAYNEQFF
TRBJ1-2 TRBD1 TRBV2 . 16 TGTGCCAGCAGTGGACAGACAGGGACAAACCTTTATGGCTACACCTTC CASSGQTGTNLYGYTF
TRBJ1-4 . TRBV7-9 . 14 TGTGCCAGCAGCTTAGCGCAGGGAGGTGAAAAACTGTTTTTT CASSLAQGGEKLFF
TRBJ2-7 . TRBV19 . 14 TGTGCCAGTAGTATAGGAGGGCGGCCCTACGAGCAGTACTTC CASSIGGRPYEQYF
TRBJ1-5 . TRBV15 . 15 TGTGCCACCAGCAGACAACAGGGTCTCGGTCAGCCCCAGCATTTT CATSRQQGLGQPQHF
TRBJ2-7 TRBD1 TRBV27 few 14 TGTGCCAGCAGTGATCCGGGACAGACCTACGAGCAGTACTTC CASSDPGQTYEQYF
TRBJ2-1 TRBD2 TRBV7-3 few 14 TGTGCCAGCAGCTTAGAACTAGCGGGAGATGAGCAGTTCTTC CASSLELAGDEQFF
TRBJ2-5 . TRBV9 few 13 TGTGCCAGCAGCGTAGATCTCCAAGAGACCCAGTACTTC CASSVDLQETQYF
TRBJ2-3 . TRBV7-2 few 12 TGTGCCAGCAGCTTTAGCCGAGATACGCAGTATTTT CASSFSRDTQYF
TRBJ2-5 . TRBV28 . 13 TGTGCCAGCAGTTTGGCAGAACAAGAGACCCAGTACTTC CASSLAEQETQYF
TRBJ1-1 . TRBV28 . 17 TGTGCCAGCAGTTTCGTCTTTAGGGGCGCAATGAACACTGAAGCTTTCTTT CASSFVFRGAMNTEAFF
TRBJ2-1 . TRBV7-3 . 13 TGTGCCAGCAGCTCGGGACACCTCAATGAGCAGTTCTTC CASSSGHLNEQFF
TRBJ2-1 TRBD2 TRBV6-6 . 16 TGTGCCAGCAGTTCTTTAGCGGGGAGGGAGTACAATGAGCAGTTCTTC CASSSLAGREYNEQFF
TRBJ1-2 TRBD1 TRBV7-2 . 14 TGTGCCAGCAGCCTTAGACAGGGTCGGTATGGCTACACCTTC CASSLRQGRYGYTF
TRBJ1-2 . TRBV6-5 . 14 TGTGCCAGCAGTAACGTACCGGGACATTATGGCTACACCTTC CASSNVPGHYGYTF
TRBJ2-2 . TRBV23-1 . 16 TGCGCCAGCAGTCCCCGACGAAAAGCGAGGACCGGGGAGCTGTTTTTT CASSPRRKARTGELFF
TRBJ2-5 TRBD1 TRBV2 . 13 TGTGCCAGCAGGCCCAGGGGGCGGGAGACCCAGTACTTC CASRPRGRETQYF
TRBJ2-5 TRBD2 TRBV5-6 once 17 TGTGCCAGCAGCTTACGTAAGGGACTAGCGGGAGCAGAGACCCAGTACTTC CASSLRKGLAGAETQYF
TRBJ2-6 TRBD2 TRBV5-6 . 19 TGTGCCAGCAGCTTGAAGGGACTAGCGGGAGGGACTGGGGCCAACGTCCTGACTTTC CASSLKGLAGGTGANVLTF
TRBJ1-4 . TRBV30 once 15 TGTGCCTGGAGTGACGTCGGGGCAACTAATGAAAAACTGTTTTTT CAWSDVGATNEKLFF
TRBJ2-7 . TRBV27 . 15 TGTGCCAGCAGTTCGGAGTACCCCTCCTCCTACGAGCAGTACTTC CASSSEYPSSYEQYF
TRBJ1-2 TRBD1 TRBV6-6 few 14 TGTGCCAGCAGTTACGACAGGGACCGGTATGGCTACACCTTC CASSYDRDRYGYTF
TRBJ2-6 TRBD2 TRBV4-3 . 18 TGCGCCAGCAGCCAAGATTTCGGGAGGTTCTCTGGGGCCAACGTCCTGACTTTC CASSQDFGRFSGANVLTF
TRBJ1-5 . TRBV19 . 14 TGTGCCAGTACCCAGACGGGGGGCAATCAGCCCCAGCATTTT CASTQTGGNQPQHF
TRBJ2-3 TRBD2 TRBV7-3 . 17 TGTGCCAGCAGCTTAAACGGAGGGCGCGGGAGGACAGATACGCAGTATTTT CASSLNGGRGRTDTQYF
TRBJ1-2 . TRBV23-1 few 16 TGCGCCAGCACACCTGGAGGGAGTCAATGCGACTATGGCTACACCTTC CASTPGGSQCDYGYTF
TRBJ2-4 TRBD2 TRBV4-3 . 16 TGCGCCAGCAGCCAAGGACTAGCGGGAGGGGGAAACATTCAGTACTTC CASSQGLAGGGNIQYF
TRBJ2-5 . TRBV7-3 . 13 TGTGCCAGCAGTCCTGAGAACCAAGAGACCCAGTACTTC CASSPENQETQYF
TRBJ1-5 . TRBV27 many 14 TGTGCCAGCGGCCAGGGAGGGGATAATCAGCCCCAGCATTTT CASGQGGDNQPQHF
TRBJ1-5 TRBD1 TRBV30 . 13 TGTGCCTGGAGTCCCCGACAGGGTCAGCCCCAGCATTTT CAWSPRQGQPQHF
TRBJ2-4 TRBD2 TRBV7-2 . 18 TGTGCCAGCAGCCTCGTGGGACTAGCGGGAGGGGTCAAAAACATTCAGTACTTC CASSLVGLAGGVKNIQYF
TRBJ2-5 . TRBV5-6 . 14 TGTGCCAGCAGCACCAGGACAGGAGGGGGGACCCAGTACTTC CASSTRTGGGTQYF
TRBJ2-7 TRBD1 TRBV28 few 17 TGTGCCAGCAGTTTTGAGAGTGGCTGGGACAGGGGTTACGAGCAGTACTTC CASSFESGWDRGYEQYF
TRBJ2-1 . TRBV29-1 . 17 TGCAGCGTTCTCGACCCTAGCGCCCAGAGCTCCTACAATGGGCAGTTCTTC CSVLDPSAQSSYNGQFF
TRBJ2-7 . TRBV30 . 16 TGTGCACCGAGTCCCCGGGACTCCTCCTTTTCCTACGAGCAGTACTTC CAPSPRDSSFSYEQYF
TRBJ1-1 . TRBV18 . 14 . CASSFGSGNTEAFF
TRBJ2-3 TRBD1 TRBV28 . 19 TGTGCCAGCAGTTTTGCCGGACAGGGAACGGCCCGATTTACAGATACGCAGTATTTT CASSFAGQGTARFTDTQYF
TRBJ1-1 TRBD1 TRBV7-2 few 14 TGTGCCAGCAGCTTAGGGACAGGGACCGGTGAAGCTTTCTTT CASSLGTGTGEAFF
TRBJ2-3 TRBD1 TRBV5-6 . 18 TGTGCCAGCAGCCACCCCCTCTTGTCTGGACAGGCCACAGATACGCAGTATTTT CASSHPLLSGQATDTQYF
TRBJ2-1 . TRBV11-1 . 16 TGTGCCAGCAGCTTAAAGTTGCAGGGAATGGGTAATGAGCAGTTCTTC CASSLKLQGMGNEQFF
TRBJ1-2 TRBD1 TRBV14 . 15 TGTGCCAGCAGCCAAGGGGGACAGGGCAGGTTTGGCTACACCTTC CASSQGGQGRFGYTF
TRBJ2-3 . TRBV28 . 14 TGTGCCAGCAGTCCTACTAGTGTCACAGATACGCAGTATTTT CASSPTSVTDTQYF
TRBJ2-1 . TRBV7-2 once 13 TGTGCCAGCAGTGTGGCTCCAGGCTATGAGCAGTTCTTC CASSVAPGYEQFF
TRBJ1-1 . TRBV7-6 few 15 TGTGCCAGCAGCTTGAGTGGAGGGAGGAACACTGAAGCTTTCTTT CASSLSGGRNTEAFF
TRBJ2-7 TRBD1 TRBV5-1 once 14 TGCGCCAGCAGCTTGGAGCAGGGGGCTTACGAGCAGTACTTC CASSLEQGAYEQYF
TRBJ1-4 . TRBV27 once 14 TGTGCCAGCAACGCTCTGGGGCCTAATGAAAAACTGTTTTTT CASNALGPNEKLFF